This TCR beta chain was sequenced during a study of blood T cell repertoires in COVID-19. Looking at the study overall: Sample material is recorded as cDNA or gDNA derived from T cells, B-cell-depleted T cells, or PBMCs.

The V end lost 7 bases, the J end lost 0 bases, and 13 bases lay between the germline ends. The CDR3 has 15 amino acids. CDR1 and CDR2 (germline): MDHEN, SYDVKM. Donors were grouped by their self-reported clinical history. Using immunoSEQ multiplex PCR, the repertoire was profiled, and TCRdb retains in-frame clones only, with some absent. The repertoire holds 250,000 to 350,000 clones, with roughly nine tenths as singletons. V and J are TRBV28 and TRBJ2-1; D gene ambiguous. Sequences were obtained from PBMCs or T cells enriched from blood (not recorded which). The source of this sequence is a man aged 60-69 years who had recovered from COVID-19. As DNA, the CDR3 is TGTGCCAGCACACTCGATCCAAGCTCCTACAATGAGCAGTTCTTC. Protein product: CASTLDPSSYNEQFF.